Following are 2 T cell receptor beta chains from one sample sequenced in a study of beta chain features in type 1 diabetes. Sequencing targeted expressed TCRB transcripts, as all isolated RNA had been reverse transcribed. Generated by immunoSEQ multiplex PCR, the TCRdb table keeps only in-frame clones and is missing some. In the table there are nearly 250,000 clones, roughly 13% of which are singletons. Sequencing was done on a sample of naive CD4+ T cells from blood. The receptors originated from a woman aged 40 to 50 in good health.

This clone was detected a few times. The chain links TRBV6-5 to TRBJ2-7; D not certain. From germline, CDR1 is MNHEY and CDR2 SVGAGI. Trimming removed 4 bases at V and 1 base at J, with 14 bases between. This CDR3 is 15 amino acids long. CDR3 coding DNA: TGTGCCAGCAGTTCGCGCGCGGTCTATTCCTACGAGCAGTACTTC. Amino acid sequence: CASSSRAVYSYEQYF.

The chain is built from TRBV7-6 and TRBJ2-7; D gene ambiguous. Trimming stripped 2 bases from V and 1 base from J, with 9 bases between. The CDR3 has 14 amino acids. Germline V gives CDR1 SGHVS, CDR2 FNYEAQ. As DNA, the CDR3 is TGTGCCAGCAGCTTATTCGACAAATCCTACGAGCAGTACTTC. Its protein is CASSLFDKSYEQYF.